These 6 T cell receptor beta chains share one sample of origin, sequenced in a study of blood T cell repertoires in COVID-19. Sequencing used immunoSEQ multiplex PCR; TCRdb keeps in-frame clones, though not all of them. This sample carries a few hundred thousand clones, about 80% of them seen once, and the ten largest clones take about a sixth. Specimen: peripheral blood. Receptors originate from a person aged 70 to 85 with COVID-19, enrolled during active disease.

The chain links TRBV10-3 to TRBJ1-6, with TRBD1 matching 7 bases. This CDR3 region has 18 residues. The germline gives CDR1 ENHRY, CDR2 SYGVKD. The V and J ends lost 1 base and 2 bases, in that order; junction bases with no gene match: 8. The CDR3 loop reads CAISEFGDREAYNSPLHF. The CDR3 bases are TGTGCCATCAGTGAGTTTGGCGACAGGGAGGCCTATAATTCACCCCTCCACTTT.

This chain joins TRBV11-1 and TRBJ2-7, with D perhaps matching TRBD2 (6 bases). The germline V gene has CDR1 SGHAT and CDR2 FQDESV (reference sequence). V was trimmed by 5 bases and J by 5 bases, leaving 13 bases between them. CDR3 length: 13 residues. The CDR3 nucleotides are TGTGCCAGCAGCCAGTTTACGGGGGACGAGCAGTACTTC. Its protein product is CASSQFTGDEQYF.

CDR3 in amino acids: CASRGASGGLSYNEQFF. The CDR3 bases are TGCGCCAGCAGAGGGGCTAGCGGGGGGCTATCCTACAATGAGCAGTTCTTC. The rearrangement joins TRBV5-1 to TRBJ2-1; TRBD2 matches 11 bases. CDR3 length equals 17 residues. The V segment lost 5 bases and the J segment 1 base; nucleotides outside the gene matches: 8. Germline CDR1 reads SGHRS; CDR2 reads YFSETQ.

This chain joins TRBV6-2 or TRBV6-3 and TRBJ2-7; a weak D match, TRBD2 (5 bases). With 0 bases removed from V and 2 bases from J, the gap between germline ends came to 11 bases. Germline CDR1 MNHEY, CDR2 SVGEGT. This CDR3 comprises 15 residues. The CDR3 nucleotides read TGTGCCAGCAGTTACTCAACTAGTAACCCCTACGAGCAGTACTTC. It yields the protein CASSYSTSNPYEQYF.

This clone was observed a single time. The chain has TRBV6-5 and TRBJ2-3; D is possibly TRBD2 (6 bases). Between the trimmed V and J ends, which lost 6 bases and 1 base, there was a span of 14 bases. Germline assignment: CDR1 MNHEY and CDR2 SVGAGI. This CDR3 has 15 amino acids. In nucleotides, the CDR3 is TGTGCCAGCAGCAAGATGGCTAGCGGCACAGATACGCAGTATTTT. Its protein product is CASSKMASGTDTQYF.

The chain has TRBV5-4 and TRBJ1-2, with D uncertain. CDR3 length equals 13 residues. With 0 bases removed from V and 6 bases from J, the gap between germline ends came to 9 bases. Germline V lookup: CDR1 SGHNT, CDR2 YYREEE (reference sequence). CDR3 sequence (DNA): TGTGCCAGCAGCTTGGCCGGGTTGGATGGCTACACCTTC. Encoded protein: CASSLAGLDGYTF.